These 18 T cell receptor beta chains came from one sample sequenced in a study of vaccination effects on CD4 cells after COVID-19. These receptors have no known antigen. TCRdb's table, derived via immunoSEQ multiplex PCR, lists solely in-frame clones and lacks some. The table records roughly 70,000 clones, around 70% of them present only once. Within the ViraFEST assay, antigen-specific CD4+ T cells underwent expansion with viral peptide pools prior to sequencing. The culture ran for roughly ten days before CD4+ T cells were isolated. Two-dose BNT162b2 or mRNA-1273 vaccination was given to participants. The sample here was CD4+ T cells from PBMCs cultured with HCoV-229E spike peptides, taken after COVID-19 vaccination. These receptor sequences come from a human donor who received a COVID-19 vaccine.

The chain couples TRBV12-3 or TRBV12-4 to TRBJ1-2; 9 positions match TRBD1. V dropped 5 bases and J dropped 7; count of bases not matched to a gene: 5. This CDR3 contains 13 residues. The CDR3 sequence: CASSIRDRAGYTF. Written as DNA, the CDR3 is TGTGCCAGCAGTATCCGGGACAGGGCTGGCTACACCTTC.

The count of this clone is one. The chain combines TRBV3-1 (or the pseudogene TRBV3-2) with TRBJ2-5; maybe TRBD2 (5 bases). Trimming removed 1 base from V and 6 bases from J, with 15 bases in between. The CDR3 covers 15 residues. The V gene's germline CDR1 is LGHDT and CDR2 YNNKEL (reference sequence). CDR3 protein: CASSQARGSGKTQYF. In DNA form, the CDR3 reads TGTGCCAGCAGCCAAGCAAGAGGGAGTGGAAAGACCCAGTACTTC.

The chain carries TRBV28 and TRBJ2-2; D is uncertain. The CDR3 is 15 amino acids. V was cut by 1 base and J by 3 bases, with 9 bases left in between. The V gene's germline CDR1 is MDHEN and CDR2 SYDVKM. The CDR3 DNA reads as TGTGCCAGCAGTTTATTTAGCACCGACACCGGGGAGCTGTTTTTT. It encodes CASSLFSTDTGELFF.

The rearrangement joins TRBV6-5 to TRBJ2-2, with a tentative D call TRBD1 (5 bases). Looked up from germline, CDR1 is MNHEY and CDR2 is SVGAGI. There are 14 residues in the CDR3. Trimming shortened V by 7 bases and J by 5 bases, and 14 bases separated the two germline ends. The CDR3 DNA reads as TGTGCCAGCATAGGGGCAGGGTGGACCGGGGAGCTGTTTTTT. Amino acids: CASIGAGWTGELFF.

The chain uses TRBV4-1 and TRBJ1-4, with D possibly TRBD1 on 6 matching bases. This CDR3 has 16 residues. Germline CDR1 MGHRA, CDR2 YSYEKL. V was clipped by 4 bases and J by 0 bases, with 12 bases between them. DNA of the CDR3: TGCGCCAGCAGCCTCAGGGGAGGTCCAACTAATGAAAAACTGTTTTTT. It yields the protein CASSLRGGPTNEKLFF.

The chain has TRBV11-2 and TRBJ1-4; 8 bases are shared with TRBD1. The CDR3 has 16 residues. Looked up from germline, CDR1 is SGHAT and CDR2 is FQNNGV. V lost 1 base, J lost 7 bases, and 8 bases stayed unmatched. CDR3 bases: TGTGCCAGCAGCTTAGCAATCCAGGGGGCGGGTGAAAAACTGTTTTTT. This gives the protein CASSLAIQGAGEKLFF.

The chain recombines TRBV9 with TRBJ2-5; D is uncertain. The V gene lost 0 bases and the J gene lost 7 bases, with 13 bases spanning the gap. Germline loops: CDR1 SGDLS, CDR2 YYNGEE. The CDR3 spans 14 residues. CDR3 coding DNA: TGTGCCAGCAGCGTAGTACCGGGTCCAGGGACCCAGTACTTC. Amino acid sequence: CASSVVPGPGTQYF.

This clone was seen more than once but under ten times. V gene TRBV10-1 combines with J gene TRBJ2-1; 7 bases map to TRBD1. Looked up from germline, CDR1 is WNHNN and CDR2 is SYGVQD (reference sequence). With 6 bases clipped from V and 7 bases from J, the junction kept 3 bases outside the gene matches. The CDR3 extends over 12 amino acids. CDR3 nucleotide sequence: TGCGCCAGCAGGGCAGGGGGAAATGAGCAGTTCTTC. Residues: CASRAGGNEQFF.

The chain has TRBV15 and TRBJ2-5, with 7 nucleotides matching TRBD2. CDR1 is LNHNV, CDR2 YYDKDF, per germline (reference sequence). The CDR3 contains 12 residues. The J segment lost 5 bases and the V segment lost 5 bases, leaving 2 bases of the junction unmatched. In DNA form, the CDR3 reads TGTGCCACCAGCGGGGGGGTCGAGACCCAGTACTTC. Protein sequence: CATSGGVETQYF. Variable domain in full (rest from reference TRBV15 and TRBJ2-5): DAMVIQNPRYQVTQFGKPVTLSCSQTLNHNVMYWYQQKSSQAPKLLFHYYDKDFNNEADTPDNFQSRRPNTSFCFLDIRSPGLGDTAMYLCATSGGVETQYFGPGTRLLVL.

The gene calls are TRBV4-1 and TRBJ2-1, with 10 bases fitting TRBD1. Germline CDR1 is MGHRA and CDR2 is YSYEKL. There are 14 residues in the CDR3. The V and J ends lost 0 bases and 14 bases, in that order; junction bases with no gene match: 7. The CDR3 DNA reads TGCGCCAGCAGCCAAGAAGCGTTGGGACAGGGGAAGTTCTTC. As protein: CASSQEALGQGKFF.

J is TRBJ1-2 and V is TRBV5-1; 9 bases are a match to TRBD1. Per the germline V gene, CDR1 is SGHRS and CDR2 is YFSETQ. CDR3 length: 15 amino acids. Losses at the gene ends were 0 bases for V and 4 bases for J; bases not matched to a gene: 4. The CDR3 region is CASSLAQTGGYGYTF. In DNA form, the CDR3 reads TGCGCCAGCAGCTTGGCTCAGACAGGGGGCTATGGCTACACCTTC.

The rearrangement links TRBV18 to TRBJ2-1; 10 bases line up with TRBD1. CDR1 is KGHSH and CDR2 is LQKENI in the germline V gene. V shed 3 bases, J shed 3 bases, and the junction held 2 bases outside the gene matches. CDR3 size: 15 residues. The CDR3 DNA is TGTGCCAGCTCACCCGGGACAGGGGACTACAATGAGCAGTTCTTC. This codes for CASSPGTGDYNEQFF.

This clone has a handful of counts. V gene TRBV7-9 combines with J gene TRBJ2-5, with a possible D match to TRBD2 (5 bases). In germline, CDR1 is SEHNR, CDR2 FQNEAQ (reference sequence). V was cut by 2 bases and J by 1 base, with 8 bases left in between. The CDR3 consists of 14 residues. CDR3 in DNA: TGTGCCAGCAGCTTAAGGGAGTCCCAAGAGACCCAGTACTTC. Its protein product is CASSLRESQETQYF.

This sequence joins TRBV3-1 (or the pseudogene TRBV3-2) and TRBJ2-1; 11 bases fit TRBD2. The CDR3 runs to 16 residues. The V segment lost 1 base and the J segment 9 bases; nucleotides outside the gene matches: 8. Germline V CDR1 and CDR2: LGHDT, YNNKEL (reference sequence). The CDR3 reads CASSQGASGGIGEQFF. As DNA, the CDR3 is TGTGCCAGCAGCCAAGGAGCTAGCGGGGGGATCGGTGAGCAGTTCTTC.

In this sample, this clone turned up once. This rearrangement joins TRBV7-2 to TRBJ2-3; no reliable D call. Germline CDR1 reads SGHTA; CDR2 reads FQGNSA. This CDR3 has 13 residues. V was shortened by 3 bases and J by 6 bases, with 10 bases between the two germline ends. CDR3 residues: CASSFSEWDTQYF. The CDR3 DNA sequence: TGTGCCAGCAGCTTTTCCGAGTGGGATACGCAGTATTTT.

The gene calls are TRBV9 and TRBJ2-5; D gene uncertain. The CDR3 spans 14 residues. CDR1 is SGDLS, CDR2 YYNGEE, per germline. Trimming removed 3 bases from V and 7 bases from J, with 16 bases in between. The CDR3 is CASSELTEKGTQYF. As DNA, the CDR3 is TGTGCCAGCAGCGAATTGACCGAGAAGGGGACCCAGTACTTC.

The V and J genes are TRBV5-1 and TRBJ2-5; a possible D gene is TRBD2 (6 bases). Germline CDR1 is SGHRS and CDR2 is YFSETQ. V gave up 0 bases and J gave up 4 bases, with 13 bases separating them. The CDR3 is 15 residues long. The CDR3 DNA follows: TGCGCCAGCAGCTTGGCCGGGGGACGAGGAGAGACCCAGTACTTC. Protein: CASSLAGGRGETQYF.

The rearrangement uses TRBV6-5 and TRBJ1-2; no clear D gene. The CDR3 consists of 13 residues. V was trimmed by 6 bases and J by 0 bases, leaving 8 bases between them. Germline V CDR1 and CDR2: MNHEY, SVGAGI. The CDR3 nucleotides read TGTGCCAGCAGCGGGCTTCCTAACTATGGCTACACCTTC. Translated: CASSGLPNYGYTF.